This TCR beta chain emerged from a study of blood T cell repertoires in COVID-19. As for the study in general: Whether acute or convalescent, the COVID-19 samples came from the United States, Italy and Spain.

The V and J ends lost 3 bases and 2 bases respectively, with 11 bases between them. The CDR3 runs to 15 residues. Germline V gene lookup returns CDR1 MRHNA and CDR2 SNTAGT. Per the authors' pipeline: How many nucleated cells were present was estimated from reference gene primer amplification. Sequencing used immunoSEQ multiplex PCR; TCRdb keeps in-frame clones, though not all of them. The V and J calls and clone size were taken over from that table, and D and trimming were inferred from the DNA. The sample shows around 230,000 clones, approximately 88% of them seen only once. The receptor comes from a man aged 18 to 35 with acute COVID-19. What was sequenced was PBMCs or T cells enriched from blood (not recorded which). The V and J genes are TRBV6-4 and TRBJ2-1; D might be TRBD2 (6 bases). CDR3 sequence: CASSEGGEAYNEQFF. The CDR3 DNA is TGTGCCAGCAGTGAGGGCGGGGAGGCCTACAATGAGCAGTTCTTC.